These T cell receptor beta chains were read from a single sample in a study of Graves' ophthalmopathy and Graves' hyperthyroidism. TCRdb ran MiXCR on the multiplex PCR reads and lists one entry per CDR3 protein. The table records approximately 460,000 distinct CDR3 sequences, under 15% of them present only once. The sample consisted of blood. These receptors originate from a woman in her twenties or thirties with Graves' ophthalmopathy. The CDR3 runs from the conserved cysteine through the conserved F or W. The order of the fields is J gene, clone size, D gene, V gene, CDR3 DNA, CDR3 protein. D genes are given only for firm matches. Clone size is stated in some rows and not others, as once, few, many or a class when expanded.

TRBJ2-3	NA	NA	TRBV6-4	TGTGCCAGCAGTGAGCAGGCGGGCACAGATACGCAGTATTTT	CASSEQAGTDTQYF
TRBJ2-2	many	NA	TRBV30	TGTGCCTGGAGTTTACCCGGGGAGCTGTTTTTT	CAWSLPGELFF
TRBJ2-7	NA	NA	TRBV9	TGTGCCAGCAGCGGATCAGGGTATGGGCGCTACGAGCAGTACTTC	CASSGSGYGRYEQYF
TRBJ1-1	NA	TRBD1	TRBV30	TGTGCCTGGGACAGGGGGAGGGCAGTGAACACTGAAGCTTTCTTT	CAWDRGRAVNTEAFF
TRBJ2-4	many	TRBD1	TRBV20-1	TGCAGTGCAAACAGGGGCAAAAACATTCAGTACTTC	CSANRGKNIQYF
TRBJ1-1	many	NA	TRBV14	TGTGCCAGCAGCCACATATTGGGGGCGTTTGGTGAAGCTTTCTTT	CASSHILGAFGEAFF
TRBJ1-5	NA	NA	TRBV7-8	TGTGCCAGCAGCTTAGGCAGGGTCAGGAATCAGCCCCAGCATTTT	CASSLGRVRNQPQHF
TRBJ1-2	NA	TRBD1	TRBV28	TGTGCCAGCAGGCTACAGGGGGCCGTCTTAAGTGGCTACACCTTC	CASRLQGAVLSGYTF
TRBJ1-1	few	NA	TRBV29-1	TGCAGCGTGACAGGGAACACTGAAGCTTTCTTT	CSVTGNTEAFF
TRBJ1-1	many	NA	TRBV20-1	TGCAGTGCTAGCAGGCAGGGTGGAACTGAAGCTTTCTTT	CSASRQGGTEAFF
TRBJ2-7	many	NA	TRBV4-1	TGCGCCAGCAGCCATAGCGGGACAGGGTCCTACGAGCAGTACTTC	CASSHSGTGSYEQYF
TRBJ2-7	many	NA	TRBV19	TGTGCCAGTAGTGTCTACCCGGGGGACTACGAGCAGTACTTC	CASSVYPGDYEQYF
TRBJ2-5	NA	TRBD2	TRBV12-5	TGTGCTAGTGGTTTTTACGGGGGGGGGCGAGAGACCCAGTACTTC	CASGFYGGGRETQYF
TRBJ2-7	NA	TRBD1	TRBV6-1	TGTGCCAGCAGTGAAGGGACAGGGCTGGACGAGCAGTACTTC	CASSEGTGLDEQYF
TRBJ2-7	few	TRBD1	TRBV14	TGTGCCAGCAGCCAAGGGCCTGGGACAGGGGCCGCCTACGAGCAGTACTTC	CASSQGPGTGAAYEQYF
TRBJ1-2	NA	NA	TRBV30	TGTGCCTGGAGTACAGGTTACAACTATGGCTACACCTTC	CAWSTGYNYGYTF
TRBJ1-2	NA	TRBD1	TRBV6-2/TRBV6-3	TGTGCCAGCAGTGAGCAGGGGGCCATCTATGGCTACACCTTC	CASSEQGAIYGYTF
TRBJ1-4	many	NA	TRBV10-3	TGTGCCATCAGTGACAGCGCAACTAATGAAAAACTGTTTTTT	CAISDSATNEKLFF
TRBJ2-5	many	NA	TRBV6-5	TGTGCCAGCAGTTACCCACAGGGTGGCGAGACCCAGTACTTC	CASSYPQGGETQYF
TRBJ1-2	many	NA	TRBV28	TGTGCCACCCTAGGGGGGGCGGCTAACTATGGCTACACCTTC	CATLGGAANYGYTF
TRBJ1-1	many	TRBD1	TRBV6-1	TGTGCCAGCACAAACACCGGGACAGAGAACACTGAAGCTTTCTTT	CASTNTGTENTEAFF
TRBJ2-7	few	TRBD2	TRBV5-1	TGCGCCAGCAGCTCCCCGGCGATAGCGGGAGTCTTCCACGAGCAGTACTTC	CASSSPAIAGVFHEQYF
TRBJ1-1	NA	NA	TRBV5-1	TGCGCCAGCAGTTTTACCGGACCTAGATGGGGGGACACTGAAGCTTTCTTT	CASSFTGPRWGDTEAFF
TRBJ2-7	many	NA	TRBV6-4	TGTGCCAGCAGTGACTCTGGCGATCGGGGCGAGCAGTACTTC	CASSDSGDRGEQYF